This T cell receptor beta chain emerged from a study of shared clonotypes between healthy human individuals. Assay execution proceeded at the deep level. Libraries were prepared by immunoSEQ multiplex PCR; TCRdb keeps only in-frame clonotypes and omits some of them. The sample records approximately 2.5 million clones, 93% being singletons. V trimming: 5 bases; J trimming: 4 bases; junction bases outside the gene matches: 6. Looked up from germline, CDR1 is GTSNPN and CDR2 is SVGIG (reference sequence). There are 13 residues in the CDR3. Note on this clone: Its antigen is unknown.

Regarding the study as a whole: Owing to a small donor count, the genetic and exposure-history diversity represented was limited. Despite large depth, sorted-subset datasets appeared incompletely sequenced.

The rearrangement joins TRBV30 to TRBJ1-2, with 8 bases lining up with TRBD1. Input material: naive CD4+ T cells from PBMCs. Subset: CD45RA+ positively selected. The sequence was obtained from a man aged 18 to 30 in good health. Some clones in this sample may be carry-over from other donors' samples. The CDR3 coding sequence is TGTGCCTGGGAGGAACAGGGGGTCTATGGCTACACCTTC. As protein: CAWEEQGVYGYTF.